The next 19 T cell receptor beta chains were all read from a single sample in a study of technical replicates of blood from a few donors. The method was immunoSEQ multiplex PCR; TCRdb's version includes in-frame clones alone and lacks a portion of them. The table includes almost 70,000 clones, approximately 90% detected once. The sequenced sample consisted of T cells isolated from PBMCs. These receptors all come from a human donor in good health.

This clone is a singleton in its sample. This sequence joins TRBV9 and TRBJ1-4, with TRBD1 identical over 7 bases. Germline V gives CDR1 SGDLS, CDR2 YYNGEE. After removal of 2 bases from V and 4 bases from J, the junction contained 5 bases not matched to a gene. There are 15 residues in the CDR3. The CDR3 protein is CASSVTGTDNEKLFF. The CDR3 nucleotides are TGTGCCAGCAGCGTGACCGGGACAGATAATGAAAAACTGTTTTTT.

The chain is built from TRBV14 and TRBJ2-5; 8 positions agree with TRBD1. The trim removed 4 bases at V and 1 base at J, leaving 5 bases unmatched. This CDR3 region has 15 residues. Germline V gene sequence: CDR1 SGHDN, CDR2 FVKESK. CDR3 in amino acids: CASSPRTGLQETQYF. CDR3 bases: TGTGCCAGCAGCCCTCGGACAGGGCTCCAAGAGACCCAGTACTTC.

The chain employs TRBV7-9 and TRBJ1-5, with 8 bases identical to TRBD1. Trimming took 2 bases from V and 2 from J; bases not matched to a gene: 5. The CDR3 loop spans 16 amino acids. CDR1 and CDR2 from the germline V gene are SEHNR and FQNEAQ (reference sequence). As DNA, the CDR3 is TGTGCCAGCAGCTTATTGGGGACAGGACGCAATCAGCCCCAGCATTTT. Translation gives CASSLLGTGRNQPQHF.

The chain links TRBV27 to TRBJ2-1; 9 positions match TRBD2. V lost 7 bases, J lost 7 bases, and 11 bases stayed unmatched. The CDR3 is 15 residues long. Germline CDR1 is MNHEY and CDR2 is SMNVEV (reference sequence). The DNA for the CDR3 is TGTGCCAGCATTAGGGGAAGCGGGAGGCGTAATGAGCAGTTCTTC. Protein sequence: CASIRGSGRRNEQFF.

The chain couples TRBV4-1 to TRBJ2-7; 8 nucleotides line up with TRBD2. V was clipped by 6 bases and J by 4 bases; unmatched bases: 14. Germline CDR1 is MGHRA and CDR2 is YSYEKL. The CDR3 runs 16 residues. The CDR3 spells CASSPSRASGSYEQYF. CDR3 nucleotide sequence: TGCGCCAGCAGTCCCTCGAGGGCCAGCGGGAGTTACGAGCAGTACTTC.

This chain joins TRBV7-9 and TRBJ2-7, with 10 bases aligning to TRBD1. The germline V gene encodes CDR1 SEHNR and CDR2 FQNEAQ (reference sequence). The CDR3 has 15 amino acids. With V trimmed by 1 base and J by 4 bases, 4 bases remained unmatched. CDR3: CASSLVGTGDYEQYF. The CDR3 DNA sequence: TGTGCCAGCAGCTTAGTAGGGACAGGGGATTACGAGCAGTACTTC.

J is TRBJ2-2 and V is TRBV5-1; 9 bases are a match to TRBD2. Trimming at V came to 3 bases and at J to 2 bases, leaving 5 bases not matched to a gene. Germline CDR1 is SGHRS and CDR2 is YFSETQ. The CDR3 spans 16 residues. The CDR3, as DNA: TGCGCCAGCAGCTGGGGGCTAGCGGGAAACACCGGGGAGCTGTTTTTT. Its protein product is CASSWGLAGNTGELFF.

The sample holds a few counts of this clone. The chain recombines TRBV9 with TRBJ1-5, with D unresolved. This CDR3 is 14 amino acids long. The V gene's germline CDR1 is SGDLS and CDR2 YYNGEE. Trimming removed 3 bases at V and 2 bases at J, with 9 bases between. The CDR3 DNA sequence: TGTGCCAGCAGCGGACACAGAGGCAATCAGCCCCAGCATTTT. It specifies CASSGHRGNQPQHF.

V usage is TRBV29-1 and J usage is TRBJ1-4; D not resolved. The CDR3 has 15 residues. The V and J ends lost 4 bases and 0 bases respectively, with 12 bases between them. CDR1 is SQVTM, CDR2 ANQGSEA, per germline. CDR3 sequence (DNA): TGCAGCGTTGCGAGGCAGAGCGCAACTAATGAAAAACTGTTTTTT. It yields the protein CSVARQSATNEKLFF.

V gene TRBV19 combines with J gene TRBJ2-5; possible D gene TRBD1, 8 bases. CDR1 is LNHDA and CDR2 is SQIVND in the germline V gene (reference sequence). Trimming shortened V by 7 bases and J by 4 bases, and 16 bases separated the two germline ends. This CDR3 comprises 14 residues. The CDR3 loop reads CASTQTGGGETQYF. The CDR3 nucleotides read TGTGCCAGTACCCAAACAGGGGGGGGAGAGACCCAGTACTTC.

This sequence joins TRBV6-5 and TRBJ1-1; a possible D gene is TRBD1 (5 bases). V shed 8 bases and J shed 5 bases, with 18 bases lying between them. Per germline, CDR1 MNHEY and CDR2 SVGAGI. The CDR3 has 14 amino acids. CDR3 nucleotides: TGTGCCAGCGTACCCCAGGGAATCGGGACTGAAGCTTTCTTT. It codes for CASVPQGIGTEAFF.

This clone was seen more than once but under ten times. The chain has TRBV28 and TRBJ1-4; the match to TRBD1 covers 7 bases. Losses at the gene ends were 6 bases for V and 4 bases for J; bases not matched to a gene: 5. Germline V gene data show CDR1 as MDHEN and CDR2 as SYDVKM. The CDR3 length is 14 residues. The CDR3 DNA reads as TGTGCCAGCAGCCTAGGGGGCTTTAATGAAAAACTGTTTTTT. Amino acids: CASSLGGFNEKLFF.

The chain joins TRBV4-3 to TRBJ2-3, with D possibly TRBD1 on 5 matching bases. The V and J ends lost 0 bases and 2 bases respectively, with 9 bases between them. CDR3 length equals 15 residues. Germline V gene sequence: CDR1 LGHNA, CDR2 YSLEER. CDR3 sequence: CASSQDSGNTDTQYF. CDR3 DNA: TGCGCCAGCAGCCAAGATTCAGGGAACACAGATACGCAGTATTTT.

The V gene is TRBV23-1, the J gene TRBJ2-3, with a possible D match to TRBD2 (5 bases). TRBV23-1 is sorted into the ORF group, with uncertain function. This CDR3 comprises 12 residues. With 5 bases removed from V and 5 bases from J, the gap between germline ends came to 8 bases. CDR3 protein: CASSFRGDTQYF. CDR3 coding DNA: TGCGCCAGCAGTTTCCGGGGAGATACGCAGTATTTT.

This chain joins TRBV6-5 and TRBJ1-1; no clear D. Trimming pared 0 bases from V and 0 bases from J, leaving 8 bases between. There are 15 residues in the CDR3. Germline V CDR1 and CDR2: MNHEY, SVGAGI. CDR3 protein: CASSYSREMNTEAFF. In DNA form, the CDR3 reads TGTGCCAGCAGTTACTCGAGAGAAATGAACACTGAAGCTTTCTTT.

The rearrangement joins TRBV28 to TRBJ1-1; TRBD1 agrees at 7 bases. CDR3 length: 14 residues. Germline CDR1 reads MDHEN; CDR2 reads SYDVKM. With 2 bases clipped from V and 8 bases from J, the junction kept 8 bases outside the gene matches. CDR3 DNA sequence: TGTGCCAGCAGTTTACGGGGGGGACAGCCAGAAGCTTTCTTT. Residues: CASSLRGGQPEAFF.

This chain links TRBV10-3 with TRBJ1-1, with 7 nucleotides matching TRBD1. This CDR3 is 13 amino acids long. The germline V gene has CDR1 ENHRY and CDR2 SYGVKD. V lost 9 bases and J lost 0; bases outside the gene matches: 4. The CDR3 loop is CAMRQGLNTEAFF. The CDR3 nucleotides read TGTGCCATGAGACAGGGATTGAACACTGAAGCTTTCTTT.

The chain employs TRBV6-1 and TRBJ2-7; tentatively, D is TRBD1 (5 bases). Trimming took off 8 bases at V and 3 bases at J, with 17 bases between the two ends. The CDR3 spans 14 residues. Germline-derived CDR1 and CDR2 are MNHNS and SASEGT. CDR3 in DNA: TGTGCCAGCTACTCCCAGGGCGAAGGCTACGAGCAGTACTTC. Protein product: CASYSQGEGYEQYF.

V is TRBV4-1 and J is TRBJ1-4, with 7 bases aligning to TRBD1. Germline-derived CDR1 and CDR2 are MGHRA and YSYEKL. This CDR3 has 18 amino acids. V was clipped by 7 bases and J by 7 bases; unmatched bases: 21. In nucleotides, the CDR3 is TGCGCCAGCAAATCGCTGACCGCCAGGGACAGCTTATTTGAAAAACTGTTTTTT. It codes for CASKSLTARDSLFEKLFF.